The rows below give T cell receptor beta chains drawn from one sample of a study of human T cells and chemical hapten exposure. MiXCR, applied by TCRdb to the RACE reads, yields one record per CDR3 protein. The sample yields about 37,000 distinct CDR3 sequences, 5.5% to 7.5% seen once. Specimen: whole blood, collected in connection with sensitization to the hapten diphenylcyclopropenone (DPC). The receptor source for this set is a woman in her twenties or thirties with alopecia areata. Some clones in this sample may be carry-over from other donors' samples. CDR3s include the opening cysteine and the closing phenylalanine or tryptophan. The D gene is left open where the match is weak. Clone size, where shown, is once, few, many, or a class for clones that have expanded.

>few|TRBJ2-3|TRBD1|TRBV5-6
TGTGCCAGCAGCTCCGGGACAGGGGAGACAGATACGCAGTATTTT
CASSSGTGETDTQYF
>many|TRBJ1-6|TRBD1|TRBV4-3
TGCGCCAGCAGCCAGGAGGACGACAGGGTCGGCTCACCCCTCCACTTT
CASSQEDDRVGSPLHF
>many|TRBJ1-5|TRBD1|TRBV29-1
TGCAGCGTTACAACAGGGGGCGGGAGCAATCAGCCCCAGCATTTT
CSVTTGGGSNQPQHF
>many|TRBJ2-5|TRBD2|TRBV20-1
TGCAGTGCCTATAGCGGGGGGGTAAGCCAAGAGACCCAGTACTTC
CSAYSGGVSQETQYF
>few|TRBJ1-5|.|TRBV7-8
TGTGCCAGCAGCTTAGAGCGGGGGAGTCAGCCCCAGCATTTT
CASSLERGSQPQHF
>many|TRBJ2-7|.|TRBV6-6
TGTGCCAGCAGCCTGGGGGGCCATCCTCCCTACGAGCAGTACTTC
CASSLGGHPPYEQYF
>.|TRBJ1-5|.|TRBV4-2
TGTGCCAGCAGCCCAGCCTCAAGGATCCTCAATCAGCCCCAGCATTTT
CASSPASRILNQPQHF
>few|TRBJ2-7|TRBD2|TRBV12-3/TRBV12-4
TGTGCCAGCAGTACCGGGACTAGCGGACACTACGAGCAGTACTTC
CASSTGTSGHYEQYF
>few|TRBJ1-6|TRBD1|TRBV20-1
TGCAGTGCTAGAAAAGGGACAGGGCGACATAATTCACCCCTCCACTTT
CSARKGTGRHNSPLHF
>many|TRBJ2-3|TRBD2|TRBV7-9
TGTGCCAGCAGCTATTCTTGGCGGGGGGAGACAGATACGCAGTATTTT
CASSYSWRGETDTQYF
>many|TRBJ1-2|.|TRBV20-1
TGCAGTGCTAGAGATGACAGTCTTGATGGCTACACCTTC
CSARDDSLDGYTF
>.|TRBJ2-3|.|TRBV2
TGTGCCAGCAGTGAATTCAGGGCCAGGTCAGATACGCAGTATTTT
CASSEFRARSDTQYF
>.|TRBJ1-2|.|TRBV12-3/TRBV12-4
TGTGCCAGCAGTTTAGTGTTGGGAAATGGCTACACCTTC
CASSLVLGNGYTF
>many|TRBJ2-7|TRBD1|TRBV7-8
TGTGCCAGCAGGGACAGGCAAGCAGCCTACGAGCAGTACTTC
CASRDRQAAYEQYF
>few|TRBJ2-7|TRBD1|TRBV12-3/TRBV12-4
TGTGCCAGCAGTTTGGGACAGGGTGGGAACGAGCAGTACTTC
CASSLGQGGNEQYF
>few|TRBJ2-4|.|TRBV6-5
TGTGCCAGCAGTTCCACGTTGAACATTCAGTACTTC
CASSSTLNIQYF
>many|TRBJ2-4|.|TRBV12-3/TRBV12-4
TGTGCCAGCAGTTTGGGAGGCTACAAAAACATTCAGTACTTC
CASSLGGYKNIQYF
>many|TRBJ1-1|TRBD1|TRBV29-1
TGCAGCGGGGGGACAGGGGGGGACACTGAAGCTTTCTTT
CSGGTGGDTEAFF
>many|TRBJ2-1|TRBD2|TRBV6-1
TGTGCCAGCAGGGCCGGGACTAGCGGGGCTGGTGAGCAGTTCTTC
CASRAGTSGAGEQFF
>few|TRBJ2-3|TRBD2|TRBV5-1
TGCGCCAGCAGCTTGTGGACTAGCGGCACAGATACGCAGTATTTT
CASSLWTSGTDTQYF
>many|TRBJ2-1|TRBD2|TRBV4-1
TGCGCCAGCAGCCAAGATCCACTAGCGGTCGATGAGCAGTTCTTC
CASSQDPLAVDEQFF
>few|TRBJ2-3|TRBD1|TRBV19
TGTGCCAGTCTCGACAGGGGGCGCGAGGATACGCAGTATTTT
CASLDRGREDTQYF
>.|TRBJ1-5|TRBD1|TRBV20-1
TGCAGTGCAGAGACAGGGGGCTCGGGTCAGCCCCAGCATTTT
CSAETGGSGQPQHF
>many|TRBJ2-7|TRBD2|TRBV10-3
TGTGCCATCAGTGATGCGCCCAGCGGGGTCGACGAGCAGTACTTC
CAISDAPSGVDEQYF
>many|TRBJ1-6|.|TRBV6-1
TGTGCCAGCGGGGCAGAAAATAATTCACCCCTCCACTTT
CASGAENNSPLHF
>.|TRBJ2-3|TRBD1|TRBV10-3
TGTGCCCTGAGAGGACAGGGATTGGACACAGATACGCAGTATTTT
CALRGQGLDTDTQYF
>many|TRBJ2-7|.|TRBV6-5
TGTGCCAGCAGCTCCCAAGGGCACTCCTACGAGCAGTACTTC
CASSSQGHSYEQYF
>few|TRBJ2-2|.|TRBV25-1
TGTGCCAGCAGTGACCCGGGAGCGGACCGCACCGGGGAGCTGTTTTTT
CASSDPGADRTGELFF
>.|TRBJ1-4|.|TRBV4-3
TGCGCCAGCAGCCAAGAATTTGGCAGGGGAAAACTGTTTTTT
CASSQEFGRGKLFF
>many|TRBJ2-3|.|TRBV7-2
TGTGCCAGCCACCCTTTGTTGGGGGGACGGGGTACGCAGTATTTT
CASHPLLGGRGTQYF
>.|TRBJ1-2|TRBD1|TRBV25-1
TGTGCCAGCAGTACCCGGACAGGAAACTATGGCTACACCTTC
CASSTRTGNYGYTF
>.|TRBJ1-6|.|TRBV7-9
TGTGCCACCCGGCGAAATAATTCACCCCTCCACTTT
CATRRNNSPLHF
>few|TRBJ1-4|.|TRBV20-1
TGCAGTGCTGGGGGTATAGGTAATGAAAAACTGTTTTTT
CSAGGIGNEKLFF
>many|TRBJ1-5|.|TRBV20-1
TGCAGTGCTAGAGTGGGGGTGTCCAAGCAGCCCCAGCATTTT
CSARVGVSKQPQHF
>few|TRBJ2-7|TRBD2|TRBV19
TGTGCCAGTAGCTGGGGATCGGGGACTACCTACGAGCAGTACTTC
CASSWGSGTTYEQYF
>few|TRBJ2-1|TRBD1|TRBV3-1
TGTGCCAGCAGCCAAGGACCAGGGGGTTACAATGAGCAGTTCTTC
CASSQGPGGYNEQFF
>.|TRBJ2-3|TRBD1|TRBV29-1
TGCAGCGTCGAGGGGGCTGGCACAGATACGCAGTATTTT
CSVEGAGTDTQYF
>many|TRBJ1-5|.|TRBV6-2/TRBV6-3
TGTGCCAGCAGTTACGGGGGAAATCAGCCCCAGCATTTT
CASSYGGNQPQHF
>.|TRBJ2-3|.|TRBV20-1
TGCAGTGCTATTCTGCCGACATATGCAGATACGCAGTATTTT
CSAILPTYADTQYF
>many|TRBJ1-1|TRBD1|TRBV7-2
TGTGCCAGCAGCTTCGCCGGGACAGGGGTTATTCTCTTACCTGAAGCTTTCTTT
CASSFAGTGVILLPEAFF
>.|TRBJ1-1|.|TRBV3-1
TGTGCCAGCTCCTCGAGAGGGATGAACACTGAAGCTTTCTTT
CASSSRGMNTEAFF